This entry lists 30 T cell receptor beta chains sequenced from one sample in a study of blood T cell repertoires in COVID-19. TCRdb's table, derived via immunoSEQ multiplex PCR, lists solely in-frame clones and lacks some. This sample has fewer than 250,000 clones, with more than 75% found just once. Sequences were obtained from PBMCs or T cells enriched from blood (not recorded which). All receptors derive from a woman aged 45-60 years who had recovered from COVID-19.

The chain couples TRBV6-2 or TRBV6-3 to TRBJ2-1; 7 bases fit TRBD2. The CDR3 length is 15 residues. Germline assignment: CDR1 MNHEY and CDR2 SVGEGT. V lost 2 bases and J lost 3; bases outside the gene matches: 4. DNA of the CDR3: TGTGCCAGCAGTTACGGTGGGAGGGGCTACAATGAGCAGTTCTTC. Its translation is CASSYGGRGYNEQFF.

The V call is TRBV30, the J call TRBJ1-3; 7 bases agree with TRBD1. CDR3 length: 13 amino acids. The germline V gene encodes CDR1 GTSNPN and CDR2 SVGIG (reference sequence). After removal of 4 bases from V and 0 bases from J, the junction contained 0 bases not matched to a gene. DNA for the CDR3: TGTGCCTGGAACAGGGGCTCTGGAAACACCATATATTTT. Translated, it gives CAWNRGSGNTIYF.

V is TRBV4-3 and J is TRBJ1-4; no firm D call. The CDR3 runs 14 residues. With 0 bases removed from V and 8 bases from J, the gap between germline ends came to 10 bases. Per germline, CDR1 LGHNA and CDR2 YSLEER. CDR3 protein: CASSQDARGEKLFF. The CDR3 bases are TGCGCCAGCAGCCAAGATGCCAGAGGGGAAAAACTGTTTTTT.

This chain uses TRBV6-2 or TRBV6-3 with TRBJ2-7; 11 bases map to TRBD2. CDR1 and CDR2 from the germline V gene are MNHEY and SVGEGT. There are 14 residues in the CDR3. Trimming removed 5 bases from V and 6 bases from J; junction bases left unmatched: 6. The CDR3 reads CASSRLAGWGEQYF. The CDR3 DNA is TGTGCCAGCAGTCGACTAGCGGGGTGGGGCGAGCAGTACTTC.

The chain employs TRBV29-1 and TRBJ2-5, with a possible D match to TRBD1 (5 bases). The ends were cut back, 4 bases at V and 5 bases at J, with 11 bases in the middle. This CDR3 comprises 12 residues. Germline assignment: CDR1 SQVTM and CDR2 ANQGSEA. The CDR3 DNA is TGCAGCGTTGCGCAGGGTAGTGAGACCCAGTACTTC. Residues: CSVAQGSETQYF.

This chain links TRBV4-1 with TRBJ1-5, with TRBD1 as a possible D gene (6 bases). The CDR3 runs 16 residues. Germline CDR1 reads MGHRA; CDR2 reads YSYEKL. V was pared by 2 bases and J by 5 bases, with 16 bases between. The CDR3 spells CASSQPTGQRDQPQHF. The CDR3 nucleotides read TGCGCCAGCAGCCAACCCACCGGACAGCGAGATCAGCCCCAGCATTTT.

The V call is TRBV3-1 (or the pseudogene TRBV3-2), the J call TRBJ2-1; a possible D gene is TRBD2 (5 bases). V was trimmed by 4 bases and J by 8 bases, leaving 18 bases between them. Germline V gene lookup returns CDR1 LGHDT and CDR2 YNNKEL (reference sequence). This CDR3 has 15 amino acids. CDR3 loop: CASSRKGLPAHEQFF. The CDR3 nucleotides are TGTGCCAGCAGCCGAAAAGGACTTCCGGCCCATGAGCAGTTCTTC.

The chain uses TRBV9 and TRBJ2-1; 13 bases are shared with TRBD2. This CDR3 region has 17 residues. Germline V CDR1 and CDR2: SGDLS, YYNGEE. J was trimmed by 9 bases and V by 3 bases; bases with no gene match: 12. The CDR3 nucleotides read TGTGCCAGCAGCGCGCCGGGACTAGCGGGACCAACGGGTGAGCAGTTCTTC. It is translated as CASSAPGLAGPTGEQFF.

The rearrangement uses TRBV5-1 and TRBJ2-7; D ambiguous. The germline V and J ends were trimmed by 0 bases and 3 bases, with 13 bases remaining between them. Germline V gene data show CDR1 as SGHRS and CDR2 as YFSETQ. The CDR3 runs 15 residues. The CDR3 here is CASSLASGSFYEQYF. The CDR3 region has the DNA TGCGCCAGCAGCTTGGCCTCGGGTTCCTTCTACGAGCAGTACTTC. The full variable domain, its missing parts supplied by reference TRBV5-1 and TRBJ2-7, is KAGVTQTPRYLIKTRGQQVTLSCSPISGHRSVSWYQQTPGQGLQFLFEYFSETQRNKGNFPGRFSGRQFSNSRSEMNVSTLELGDSALYLCASSLASGSFYEQYFGPGTRLTVT.

The chain joins TRBV13 to TRBJ1-4; 8 nucleotides match TRBD1. Germline V gives CDR1 PRHDT, CDR2 FYEKMQ (reference sequence). CDR3 length equals 15 residues. The junction had 2 bases not matched to a gene; V was cut back by 3 bases and J by 2 bases. The DNA for the CDR3 is TGTGCCAGCAGCTTCAGGACAGGGACTAATGAAAAACTGTTTTTT. It is translated as CASSFRTGTNEKLFF.

This clone has just one count. The rearrangement uses TRBV7-8 and TRBJ2-7; 7 bases fit TRBD1. Per the germline V gene, CDR1 is SGHVS and CDR2 is FQNEAQ. There are 16 residues in the CDR3. V was clipped by 2 bases and J by 2 bases; unmatched bases: 9. CDR3 amino acids: CASSLSPQGTAYEQYF. CDR3 nucleotide sequence: TGTGCCAGCAGCTTAAGCCCACAGGGGACCGCCTACGAGCAGTACTTC.

A note on this clone: Additional DNA sequences in this sample encode the identical CDR3. CDR3 in DNA: TGTGCCAGCTCCCCGGACAGTAACTATGGCTACACCTTC. Its translation is CASSPDSNYGYTF. The chain uses TRBV18 and TRBJ1-2, with D possibly being TRBD1 (6 bases). Trimming removed 6 bases at V and 1 base at J, with 9 bases between. The germline V gene encodes CDR1 KGHSH and CDR2 LQKENI. This CDR3 is built from 13 residues.

V and J are TRBV7-2 and TRBJ2-7; 7 nucleotides match TRBD2. V shed 7 bases and J 0 bases; nucleotides not matched to a gene: 9. The CDR3 is 15 amino acids. Germline V lookup: CDR1 SGHTA, CDR2 FQGNSA. The CDR3 DNA reads TGTGCCAGCAACTCCATCGGGACTACCTCCTACGAGCAGTACTTC. As protein: CASNSIGTTSYEQYF.

The chain joins TRBV5-1 to TRBJ1-6, with 8 bases lining up with TRBD1. The CDR3 has 15 amino acids. Germline CDR1 SGHRS, CDR2 YFSETQ. J lost 9 bases, V lost 0 bases, and 5 bases had no gene match. The chain's CDR3 is CASSLADRGFSPLHF. Here the CDR3 DNA reads TGCGCCAGCAGCTTGGCCGACAGGGGTTTTTCACCCCTCCACTTT.

This clone was counted a few times. The V and J genes are TRBV5-1 and TRBJ2-5; 11 nucleotides agree with TRBD2. The ends lost 0 bases at V and 3 bases at J; junction bases unmatched: 10. The germline gives CDR1 SGHRS, CDR2 YFSETQ. This CDR3 has 18 amino acids. CDR3 loop: CASSLGSMGLAAKETQYF. CDR3 DNA: TGCGCCAGCAGCTTGGGGTCGATGGGACTAGCGGCTAAAGAGACCCAGTACTTC. The entire variable domain, with the rest obtained from reference TRBV5-1 and TRBJ2-5, is as follows: KAGVTQTPRYLIKTRGQQVTLSCSPISGHRSVSWYQQTPGQGLQFLFEYFSETQRNKGNFPGRFSGRQFSNSRSEMNVSTLELGDSALYLCASSLGSMGLAAKETQYFGPGTRLLVL.

The V call is TRBV18, the J call TRBJ1-1; perhaps TRBD1 as D (5 bases). The CDR3 covers 13 residues. CDR1 is KGHSH and CDR2 is LQKENI in the germline V gene. The ends were cut back, 10 bases at V and 1 base at J, with 13 bases in the middle. The chain's CDR3 is CATSSGENTEAFF. The DNA for the CDR3 is TGTGCCACCTCTTCGGGGGAGAACACTGAAGCTTTCTTT.

The rearrangement uses TRBV4-3 and TRBJ1-6, with 10 bases aligning to TRBD1. V lost 0 bases and J lost 11; bases outside the gene matches: 4. From germline, CDR1 is LGHNA and CDR2 YSLEER. The CDR3 runs 15 residues. The CDR3 region has the DNA TGCGCCAGCAGCCAAGATGGGACAGGGGCCCCACCCCTCCACTTT. This sequence encodes CASSQDGTGAPPLHF.

The rearrangement links TRBV4-2 to TRBJ1-5, with a weak D call TRBD1 (5 bases). CDR1 is LGHNA, CDR2 YNFKEQ, per germline. Trimming stripped 0 bases from V and 4 bases from J, with 16 bases between. The CDR3 sequence is 17 residues long. CDR3 in amino acids: CASSQDLTGEINQPQHF. The CDR3, as DNA: TGTGCCAGCAGCCAAGATCTAACAGGAGAAATAAATCAGCCCCAGCATTTT.

The chain is built from TRBV3-1 (or the pseudogene TRBV3-2) and TRBJ2-1; 9 bases are a match to TRBD2. Per the germline V gene, CDR1 is LGHDT and CDR2 is YNNKEL (reference sequence). J was trimmed by 6 bases and V by 7 bases; bases with no gene match: 13. The CDR3 sequence is 16 residues long. DNA of the CDR3: TGTGCCAGCACCATTAGGAGGGCGGGGGGGCCCAATGAGCAGTTCTTC. This gives the protein CASTIRRAGGPNEQFF.

This clone appeared once. The chain links TRBV3-1 (or the pseudogene TRBV3-2) to TRBJ1-1, with a possible D match to TRBD1 (6 bases). This CDR3 has 14 residues. Trimming cost V 4 bases and J 8 bases, with 17 bases left between them. Germline CDR1 is LGHDT and CDR2 is YNNKEL (reference sequence). The CDR3 is CASSLGGAGGEAFF. CDR3 sequence (DNA): TGTGCCAGCAGCCTTGGGGGGGCAGGTGGAGAAGCTTTCTTT.

V and J are TRBV19 and TRBJ2-1, with 7 bases fitting TRBD2. V trimming: 1 base; J trimming: 8 bases; junction bases outside the gene matches: 5. Germline lookup yields CDR1 LNHDA and CDR2 SQIVND (reference sequence). The CDR3 extends over 14 amino acids. This CDR3 is CASSIGGGGYEQFF. Written as DNA, the CDR3 is TGTGCCAGTAGTATAGGCGGGGGAGGGTATGAGCAGTTCTTC.

The DNA for the CDR3 is TGTGCCAGCAGTTCGGACAGGGTCACAGATACGCAGTATTTT. This translates into CASSSDRVTDTQYF. The genes are TRBV7-3 and TRBJ2-3, with 8 bases aligning to TRBD1. Germline assignment: CDR1 SGHTA and CDR2 FQGTGA. The CDR3 loop spans 14 amino acids. Trimming took 6 bases from V and 2 from J; bases not matched to a gene: 4.

This clone was seen a single time. The chain employs TRBV30 and TRBJ1-2; 7 nucleotides align to TRBD1. The CDR3 sequence is 13 residues long. Trimming cost V 2 bases and J 7 bases; bases outside gene matches: 7. Germline V gene data show CDR1 as GTSNPN and CDR2 as SVGIG (reference sequence). The DNA for the CDR3 is TGTGCCTGGAGTATTACAGGGGTGGGTGGCTACACCTTC. Translation gives CAWSITGVGGYTF.

In DNA form, the CDR3 reads TGTGCCAGCAGCTTAGGGGCAGCCAGCTCTGGGGCCAACGTCCTGACTTTC. This sequence encodes CASSLGAASSGANVLTF. V and J are TRBV7-2 and TRBJ2-6, with D unresolved. CDR1 and CDR2 (germline): SGHTA, FQGNSA. V lost 1 base and J 0 bases, leaving 10 bases between the germline ends. The CDR3 length is 17 residues.

The rearrangement joins TRBV30 to TRBJ1-6, with D uncertain. CDR1 and CDR2 (germline): GTSNPN, SVGIG (reference sequence). The CDR3 is 15 residues long. Trimming left V 3 bases short and J 2 bases short, with 11 bases between. CDR3 protein: CAWRSVRAYNSPLHF. The CDR3 bases are TGTGCCTGGAGGTCCGTTCGCGCCTATAATTCACCCCTCCACTTT.

The chain is built from TRBV6-2 or TRBV6-3 and TRBJ1-1, with D unresolved. The V gene's germline CDR1 is MNHEY and CDR2 SVGEGT. CDR3 length: 14 amino acids. Trimming removed 3 bases at V and 1 base at J, with 9 bases between. In DNA form, the CDR3 reads TGTGCCAGCAGTTATAGGAGCGGGAACACTGAAGCTTTCTTT. It yields the protein CASSYRSGNTEAFF.

This clone was detected a few times. The chain is built from TRBV27 and TRBJ1-1; 9 positions agree with TRBD1. Germline V gene sequence: CDR1 MNHEY, CDR2 SMNVEV (reference sequence). CDR3 length equals 15 residues. The junction had 7 bases not matched to a gene; V was cut back by 5 bases and J by 3 bases. The CDR3 sequence: CASSAPGQGHTEAFF. CDR3 nucleotides: TGTGCCAGCAGTGCTCCGGGACAGGGCCACACTGAAGCTTTCTTT.

The genes are TRBV28 and TRBJ1-3, with D tentatively TRBD1 (5 bases). This CDR3 spans 13 amino acids. Germline values: CDR1 MDHEN, CDR2 SYDVKM. V dropped 6 bases and J dropped 4 bases, with 10 bases sitting between them. For the CDR3, the DNA is TGTGCCAGCAGCCCCGGACAAGGAAACACCATATATTTT. It is translated as CASSPGQGNTIYF.

J is TRBJ1-5 and V is TRBV5-6, with TRBD1 as a possible D gene (6 bases). Germline assignment: CDR1 SGHDT and CDR2 YYEEEE. This CDR3 has 17 amino acids. With 3 bases removed from V and 0 bases from J, the gap between germline ends came to 16 bases. CDR3 sequence reads: CASSSTWDTHSNQPQHF. CDR3 DNA: TGTGCCAGCAGCTCGACATGGGACACCCATAGCAATCAGCCCCAGCATTTT.

The rearrangement uses TRBV7-2 and TRBJ1-2; no clear D. CDR1 is SGHTA and CDR2 is FQGNSA in the germline V gene. This CDR3 comprises 13 residues. V was shortened by 5 bases and J by 4 bases, with 11 bases between the two germline ends. Written as DNA, the CDR3 is TGTGCCAGCAGCCCCCAAAATTCCTATGGCTACACCTTC. Its translation is CASSPQNSYGYTF.